This entry lists 25 T cell receptor beta chains sequenced from one sample in a study of blood T cell repertoires in COVID-19. The method was immunoSEQ multiplex PCR; TCRdb's version includes in-frame clones alone and lacks a portion of them. The sample has roughly 250,000 clones, roughly 80% seen once; the top ten hold about 4.8%. Sequenced sample: peripheral blood. Receptors were obtained from a woman between 70 and 85 years old with acute or convalescent COVID-19.

The rearrangement uses TRBV7-2 and TRBJ1-2; TRBD1 matches 8 bases. Germline V gene lookup returns CDR1 SGHTA and CDR2 FQGNSA. With V trimmed by 1 base and J by 8 bases, 6 bases remained unmatched. The CDR3 length is 14 residues. CDR3: CASSLEAGGRGYTF. The CDR3 DNA sequence: TGTGCCAGCAGCTTAGAAGCAGGGGGCAGAGGCTACACCTTC.

This sequence joins TRBV28 and TRBJ1-1; no definite D call. The CDR3 has 14 amino acids. CDR1 is MDHEN and CDR2 is SYDVKM in the germline V gene. V lost 2 bases and J lost 1, with 8 bases in between. Here the CDR3 reads CASSLINRNTEAFF. CDR3 sequence (DNA): TGTGCCAGCAGTTTAATTAACAGGAACACTGAAGCTTTCTTT.

For the CDR3, the DNA is TGTGCCAGCAGCCAAACCGGGACAGGGCCTGATGAAGCTTTCTTT. This translates into CASSQTGTGPDEAFF. This chain uses TRBV3-1 (or the pseudogene TRBV3-2) with TRBJ1-1, with 9 nucleotides matching TRBD1. J lost 7 bases, V lost 2 bases, and 8 bases had no gene match. This CDR3 comprises 15 residues. Germline CDR1 reads LGHDT; CDR2 reads YNNKEL (reference sequence).

The chain links TRBV6-2 or TRBV6-3 to TRBJ1-5; no clear D gene. This CDR3 comprises 15 residues. V lost 5 bases, J lost 0 bases, and 11 bases lay in between. CDR1 and CDR2 from the germline V gene are MNHEY and SVGEGT. The chain's CDR3 is CASSIAGNSNQPQHF. CDR3 DNA: TGTGCCAGCAGTATCGCGGGAAATAGCAATCAGCCCCAGCATTTT.

This rearrangement joins TRBV4-3 to TRBJ1-5; possibly TRBD1 for D (5 bases). Between the trimmed V and J ends, which lost 0 bases and 2 bases, there was a span of 11 bases. CDR3 length: 16 residues. CDR1 is LGHNA and CDR2 is YSLEER in the germline V gene. CDR3 sequence reads: CASSQDFQGGNQPQHF. The CDR3 DNA reads TGCGCCAGCAGCCAAGATTTTCAAGGGGGCAATCAGCCCCAGCATTTT.

V and J are TRBV5-5 and TRBJ2-1; D is possibly TRBD2 (6 bases). Germline values: CDR1 SGHKS, CDR2 YYEKEE (reference sequence). This CDR3 region has 14 residues. V was trimmed by 2 bases and J by 7 bases, leaving 13 bases between them. CDR3 loop: CASSFPGTHNEQFF. CDR3 nucleotide sequence: TGTGCCAGCAGCTTCCCCGGGACTCATAATGAGCAGTTCTTC. Full variable domain (rest looked up from reference TRBV5-5 and TRBJ2-1): DAGVTQSPTHLIKTRGQQVTLRCSPISGHKSVSWYQQVLGQGPQFIFQYYEKEERGRGNFPDRFSARQFPNYSSELNVNALLLGDSALYLCASSFPGTHNEQFFGPGTRLTVL.

This sequence joins TRBV5-4 and TRBJ1-1; D is possibly TRBD1 (5 bases). CDR1 is SGHNT and CDR2 is YYREEE in the germline V gene (reference sequence). The CDR3 sequence is 14 residues long. The V gene lost 2 bases and the J gene lost 4 bases, with 12 bases spanning the gap. CDR3 sequence reads: CASSFQTASTEAFF. In DNA, the CDR3 is TGTGCCAGCAGCTTTCAGACAGCCAGCACTGAAGCTTTCTTT. The full variable domain, with the rest looked up from reference TRBV5-4 and TRBJ1-1, is ETGVTQSPTHLIKTRGQQVTLRCSSQSGHNTVSWYQQALGQGPQFIFQYYREEENGRGNFPPRFSGLQFPNYSSELNVNALELDDSALYLCASSFQTASTEAFFGQGTRLTVV.

This clone was detected once. The V and J genes are TRBV5-4 and TRBJ1-2; D is unclear. V gave up 0 bases and J gave up 4 bases, with 7 bases separating them. This CDR3 comprises 13 residues. In germline, CDR1 is SGHNT, CDR2 YYREEE (reference sequence). Here the CDR3 DNA reads TGTGCCAGCAGCTTGGGGGAGTCCTATGGCTACACCTTC. It yields the protein CASSLGESYGYTF.

The rearrangement joins TRBV6-6 to TRBJ1-3; D is unclear. Trimming pared 5 bases from V and 2 bases from J, leaving 13 bases between. The germline gives CDR1 MNHNY, CDR2 SVGAGI (reference sequence). The CDR3 has 15 amino acids. The CDR3 DNA follows: TGTGCCAGCAGTCAAACCGGGGAGACTGGAAACACCATATATTTT. Its protein is CASSQTGETGNTIYF.

The chain joins TRBV6-5 to TRBJ1-3; 7 bases agree with TRBD1. The germline V gene has CDR1 MNHEY and CDR2 SVGAGI. V dropped 7 bases and J dropped 0; count of bases not matched to a gene: 6. The CDR3 sequence is 15 residues long. In nucleotides, the CDR3 is TGTGCCAGCAAAAGAACAGGGGACTCTGGAAACACCATATATTTT. It specifies CASKRTGDSGNTIYF.

V is TRBV5-1 and J is TRBJ1-3; 9 bases are shared with TRBD1. The CDR3 runs to 17 residues. Germline assignment: CDR1 SGHRS and CDR2 YFSETQ. With 0 bases clipped from V and 4 bases from J, the junction kept 8 bases outside the gene matches. The CDR3, as DNA: TGCGCCAGCAGCTTGGATTCAACAGGGGGCACAGGAAACACCATATATTTT. Residues: CASSLDSTGGTGNTIYF.

This chain uses TRBV6-2 or TRBV6-3 with TRBJ1-2; the match to TRBD1 covers 10 bases. The CDR3 runs to 16 residues. The germline V gene encodes CDR1 MNHEY and CDR2 SVGEGT. The V segment lost 4 bases and the J segment 5 bases; nucleotides outside the gene matches: 10. In DNA form, the CDR3 reads TGTGCCAGCAGTTCCCTTCCCGGACAGGGGGGATATGGCTACACCTTC. It codes for CASSSLPGQGGYGYTF.

V gene TRBV7-2 combines with J gene TRBJ2-1, with D possibly being TRBD2 (6 bases). The CDR3 loop spans 13 amino acids. Germline V gene data show CDR1 as SGHTA and CDR2 as FQGNSA. Trimming pared 3 bases from V and 6 bases from J, leaving 9 bases between. The CDR3 loop is CASSFGSPNEQFF. Written as DNA, the CDR3 is TGTGCCAGCAGCTTCGGGAGCCCCAATGAGCAGTTCTTC.

The chain employs TRBV19 and TRBJ1-1; tentatively, D is TRBD1 (5 bases). The V gene lost 5 bases and the J gene lost 5 bases, with 18 bases spanning the gap. CDR3 length equals 15 residues. The germline gives CDR1 LNHDA, CDR2 SQIVND (reference sequence). This CDR3 is CASSLSGRGYTEAFF. The CDR3 region has the DNA TGTGCCAGTAGTCTATCAGGGCGCGGATATACTGAAGCTTTCTTT. Full variable domain (remainder filled in from reference TRBV19 and TRBJ1-1): DGGITQSPKYLFRKEGQNVTLSCEQNLNHDAMYWYRQDPGQGLRLIYYSQIVNDFQKGDIAEGYSVSREKKESFPLTVTSAQKNPTAFYLCASSLSGRGYTEAFFGQGTRLTVV.

V usage is TRBV3-1 (or the pseudogene TRBV3-2) and J usage is TRBJ1-1; tentative D call: TRBD1 (6 bases). The CDR3 contains 17 residues. V was cut by 0 bases and J by 3 bases, with 17 bases left in between. Germline CDR1 and CDR2: LGHDT and YNNKEL (reference sequence). The chain's CDR3 is CASSQDPLGAGDTEAFF. The DNA for the CDR3 is TGTGCCAGCAGCCAAGATCCCCTGGGGGCAGGGGACACTGAAGCTTTCTTT.

This clone appeared a few times. CDR3 in amino acids: CASSIGTATNEKLFF. Written as DNA, the CDR3 is TGTGCCAGTAGTATAGGGACAGCAACTAATGAAAAACTGTTTTTT. The chain employs TRBV19 and TRBJ1-4, with D possibly being TRBD1 (6 bases). The CDR3 loop spans 15 amino acids. V lost 1 base and J 0 bases, leaving 6 bases between the germline ends. Germline lookup yields CDR1 LNHDA and CDR2 SQIVND (reference sequence). The full variable domain, with the rest looked up from reference TRBV19 and TRBJ1-4, is DGGITQSPKYLFRKEGQNVTLSCEQNLNHDAMYWYRQDPGQGLRLIYYSQIVNDFQKGDIAEGYSVSREKKESFPLTVTSAQKNPTAFYLCASSIGTATNEKLFFGSGTQLSVL.

V usage is TRBV5-6 and J usage is TRBJ2-1; weak D call: TRBD1 (5 bases). V lost 4 bases and J lost 4, with 18 bases in between. Per germline, CDR1 SGHDT and CDR2 YYEEEE. The CDR3 is made up of 16 amino acids. The CDR3 DNA sequence: TGTGCCAGCAGCACAATACACGAAAAGGGGTACAATGAGCAGTTCTTC. Protein product: CASSTIHEKGYNEQFF.

The rearrangement joins TRBV5-6 to TRBJ1-5; D is possibly TRBD1 (5 bases). Germline loops: CDR1 SGHDT, CDR2 YYEEEE. The V end was cut by 3 bases, the J end by 0 bases, with 7 bases between. The CDR3 consists of 14 residues. Written as DNA, the CDR3 is TGTGCCAGCAGCTCAGGGAATAGCAATCAGCCCCAGCATTTT. The encoded protein is CASSSGNSNQPQHF.

In DNA, the CDR3 is TGCGCCAGCGGTCAGGGTTCGGGTAATGAAAAACTGTTTTTT. Encoded protein: CASGQGSGNEKLFF. The rearrangement links TRBV5-1 to TRBJ1-4; possibly TRBD1 for D (5 bases). Germline assignment: CDR1 SGHRS and CDR2 YFSETQ. The CDR3 covers 14 residues. Trimming removed 7 bases at V and 4 bases at J, with 14 bases between.

The chain combines TRBV9 with TRBJ2-7; unclear D gene. In germline, CDR1 is SGDLS, CDR2 YYNGEE. V lost 3 bases and J lost 1, with 11 bases in between. CDR3 length: 14 amino acids. The CDR3 nucleotides read TGTGCCAGCAGCGCCCATCCGGGTTCCTACGAGCAGTACTTC. It encodes CASSAHPGSYEQYF.

The chain employs TRBV5-4 and TRBJ1-1, with TRBD1 identical over 8 bases. The CDR3 is 15 residues long. V trimming: 4 bases; J trimming: 2 bases; junction bases outside the gene matches: 7. CDR1 is SGHNT, CDR2 YYREEE, per germline (reference sequence). The CDR3, as DNA: TGTGCCAGCAGCCTTGACAGGGGAGCTAACACTGAAGCTTTCTTT. Its protein is CASSLDRGANTEAFF.

V usage is TRBV13 and J usage is TRBJ1-1; D unclear. From germline, CDR1 is PRHDT and CDR2 FYEKMQ (reference sequence). The V and J ends lost 6 bases and 11 bases respectively, with 13 bases between them. This CDR3 region has 11 residues. Written as DNA, the CDR3 is TGTGCCAGCAGTCTCGAGATCGGGGCTTTCTTT. Its protein is CASSLEIGAFF.

The chain carries TRBV11-3 and TRBJ2-5; D ambiguous. The germline V and J ends were trimmed by 3 bases and 2 bases, with 7 bases remaining between them. CDR1 and CDR2 (germline): SGHNT, YENEEA. The CDR3 has 13 amino acids. The CDR3 loop is CASSLSSQETQYF. CDR3 in DNA: TGTGCCAGCAGCTTGAGTAGTCAAGAGACCCAGTACTTC.

V gene TRBV20-1 combines with J gene TRBJ2-1, with 8 positions matching TRBD2. CDR3 length: 15 amino acids. Germline V CDR1 and CDR2: DFQATT, SNEGSKA (reference sequence). Trimming cost V 3 bases and J 1 base; bases outside gene matches: 5. CDR3 sequence reads: CSASSGGASYNEQFF. The CDR3 nucleotides are TGCAGTGCTAGTTCCGGGGGGGCTTCCTACAATGAGCAGTTCTTC.

The chain has TRBV19 and TRBJ2-3; 12 nucleotides match TRBD2. The CDR3 has 16 residues. The J segment lost 2 bases and the V segment lost 4 bases, leaving 4 bases of the junction unmatched. Germline V gene sequence: CDR1 LNHDA, CDR2 SQIVND (reference sequence). The CDR3 spells CASSTTSGGITDTQYF. The CDR3, as DNA: TGTGCCAGTAGTACAACTAGCGGGGGGATCACAGATACGCAGTATTTT.